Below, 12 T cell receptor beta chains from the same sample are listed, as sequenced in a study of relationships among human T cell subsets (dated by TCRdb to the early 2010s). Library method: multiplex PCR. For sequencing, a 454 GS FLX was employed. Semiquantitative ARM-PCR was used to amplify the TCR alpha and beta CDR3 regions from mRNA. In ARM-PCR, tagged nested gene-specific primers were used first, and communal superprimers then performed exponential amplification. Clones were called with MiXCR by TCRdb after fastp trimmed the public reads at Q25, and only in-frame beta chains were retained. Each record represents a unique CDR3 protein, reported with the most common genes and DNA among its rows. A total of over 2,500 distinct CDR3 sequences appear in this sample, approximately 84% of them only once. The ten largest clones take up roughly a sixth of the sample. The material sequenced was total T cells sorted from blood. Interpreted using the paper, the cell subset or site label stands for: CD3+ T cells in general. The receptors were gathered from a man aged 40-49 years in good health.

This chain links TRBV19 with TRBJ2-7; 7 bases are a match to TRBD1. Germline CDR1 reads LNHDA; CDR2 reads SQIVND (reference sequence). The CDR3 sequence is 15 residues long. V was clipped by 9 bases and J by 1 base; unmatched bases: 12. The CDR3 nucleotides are TGTGCCAGCACCGACCCGGGACAGTCATCCTACGAGCAGTACTTC. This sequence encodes CASTDPGQSSYEQYF.

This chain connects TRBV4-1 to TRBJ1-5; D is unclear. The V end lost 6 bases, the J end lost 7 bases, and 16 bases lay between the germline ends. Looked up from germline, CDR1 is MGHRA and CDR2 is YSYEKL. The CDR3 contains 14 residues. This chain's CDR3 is CASSPSQTSQPQHF. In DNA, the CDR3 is TGCGCCAGCAGTCCAAGTCAGACGTCGCAGCCCCAGCATTTT.

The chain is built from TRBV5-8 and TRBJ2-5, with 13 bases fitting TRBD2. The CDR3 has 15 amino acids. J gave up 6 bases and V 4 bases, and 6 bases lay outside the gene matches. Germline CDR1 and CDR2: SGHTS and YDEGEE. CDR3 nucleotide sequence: TGTGCCAGCAGCCAAGGGACTAGCGGGATTCAGACCCAGTACTTC. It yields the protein CASSQGTSGIQTQYF. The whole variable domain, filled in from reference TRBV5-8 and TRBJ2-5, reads EAGVTQSPTHLIKTRGQQATLRCSPISGHTSVYWYQQALGLGLQFLLWYDEGEERNRGNFPPRFSGRQFPNYSSELNVNALELEDSALYLCASSQGTSGIQTQYFGPGTRLLVL.

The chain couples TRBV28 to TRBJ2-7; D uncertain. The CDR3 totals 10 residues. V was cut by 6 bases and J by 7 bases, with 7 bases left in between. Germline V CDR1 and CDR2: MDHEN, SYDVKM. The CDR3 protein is CASSRREQYF. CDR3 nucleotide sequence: TGTGCCAGCAGCCGTAGAGAGCAGTACTTC.

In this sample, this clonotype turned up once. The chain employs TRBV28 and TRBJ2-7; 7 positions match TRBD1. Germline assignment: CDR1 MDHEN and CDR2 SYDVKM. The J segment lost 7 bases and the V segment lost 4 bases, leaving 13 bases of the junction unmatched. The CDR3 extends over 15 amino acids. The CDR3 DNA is TGTGCCAGCAGTTCCGTCCCCACAGGGGCAGGGGAGCAGTACTTC. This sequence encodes CASSSVPTGAGEQYF. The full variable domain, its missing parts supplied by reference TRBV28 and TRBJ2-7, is DVKVTQSSRYLVKRTGEKVFLECVQDMDHENMFWYRQDPGLGLRLIYFSYDVKMKEKGDIPEGYSVSREKKERFSLILESASTNQTSMYLCASSSVPTGAGEQYFGPGTRLTVT.

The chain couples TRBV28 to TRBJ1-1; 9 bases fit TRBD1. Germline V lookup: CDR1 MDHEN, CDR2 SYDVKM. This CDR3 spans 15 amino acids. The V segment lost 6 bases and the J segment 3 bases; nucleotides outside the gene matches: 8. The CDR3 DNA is TGTGCCAGCAGCCCCGGACAGGGGCCCTACACTGAAGCTTTCTTT. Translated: CASSPGQGPYTEAFF.

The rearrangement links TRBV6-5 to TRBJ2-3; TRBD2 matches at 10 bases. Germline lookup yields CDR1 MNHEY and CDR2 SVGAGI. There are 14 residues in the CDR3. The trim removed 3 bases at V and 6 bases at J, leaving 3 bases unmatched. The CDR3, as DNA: TGTGCCAGCAGTTATGGAGCGGGAGGGGATACGCAGTATTTT. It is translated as CASSYGAGGDTQYF.

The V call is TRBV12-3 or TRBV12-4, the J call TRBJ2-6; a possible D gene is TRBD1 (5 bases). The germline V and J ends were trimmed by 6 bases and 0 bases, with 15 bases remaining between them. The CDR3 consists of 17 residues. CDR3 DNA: TGTGCCAGCAGCCAACTACATCAGGGCTCTGGGGCCAACGTCCTGACTTTC. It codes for CASSQLHQGSGANVLTF.

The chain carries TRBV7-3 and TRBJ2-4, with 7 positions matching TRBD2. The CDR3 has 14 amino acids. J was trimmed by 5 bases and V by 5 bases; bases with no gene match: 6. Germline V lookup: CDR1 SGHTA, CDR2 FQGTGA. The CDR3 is CASSPGLGENIQYF. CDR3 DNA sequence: TGTGCCAGCAGCCCCGGACTAGGGGAAAACATTCAGTACTTC.

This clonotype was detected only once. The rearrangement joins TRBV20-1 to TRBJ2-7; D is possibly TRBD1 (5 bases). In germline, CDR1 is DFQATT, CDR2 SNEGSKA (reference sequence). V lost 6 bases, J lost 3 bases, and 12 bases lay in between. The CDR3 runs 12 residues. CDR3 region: CSAVFDSYEQYF. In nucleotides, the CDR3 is TGCAGTGCGGTATTTGACAGCTACGAGCAGTACTTC.

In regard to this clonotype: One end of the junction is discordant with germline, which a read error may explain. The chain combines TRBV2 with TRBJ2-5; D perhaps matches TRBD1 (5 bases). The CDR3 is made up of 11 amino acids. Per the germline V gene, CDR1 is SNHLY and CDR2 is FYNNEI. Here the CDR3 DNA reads TGTGCCAGCAGTGAAGGGACACCAGCGAACTTC. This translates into CASSEGTPANF.

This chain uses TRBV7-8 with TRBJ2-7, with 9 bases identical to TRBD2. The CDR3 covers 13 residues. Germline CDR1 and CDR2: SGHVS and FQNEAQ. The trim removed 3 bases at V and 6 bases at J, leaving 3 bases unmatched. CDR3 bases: TGTGCCAGCAGCTTCGGACTAGCGAGCGAGCAGTACTTC. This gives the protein CASSFGLASEQYF. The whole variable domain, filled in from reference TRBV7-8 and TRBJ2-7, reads GAGVSQSPRYKVAKRGQDVALRCDPISGHVSLFWYQQALGQGPEFLTYFQNEAQLDKSGLPSDRFFAERPEGSVSTLKIQRTQQEDSAVYLCASSFGLASEQYFGPGTRLTVT.